This is a list of T cell receptor beta chains from one sample in a study of shared clonotypes between healthy human individuals. Measured with immunoSEQ multiplex PCR; TCRdb has only the in-frame clones, and not every one. The sample has millions of clones, around 96% seen once. The source material was naive CD8+ T cells sorted from blood. These receptors all come from a man between 18 and 35 years old in good health. Each CDR3 is given with its conserved first and last residue. The D gene is left open where the match is weak. The listing skips clone size in some rows; elsewhere it reads once, few, many or a size class.

clone_size: .
d_call: TRBD1
j_call: TRBJ2-7
v_call: TRBV11-2
cdr3_nt: TGTGCCAGCAGCTTAGCATGGACAGGAGCGCGCTACGAGCAGTACTTC
cdr3_aa: CASSLAWTGARYEQYF

clone_size: .
d_call: .
j_call: TRBJ2-3
v_call: TRBV27
cdr3_nt: TGTGCCAGCAGCCATTCATGGGATACGCAGTATTTT
cdr3_aa: CASSHSWDTQYF

clone_size: .
d_call: TRBD1
j_call: TRBJ2-3
v_call: TRBV27
cdr3_nt: TGTGCCAGCAGTTCCGGTGGAGAGGGGGCCACAGATACGCAGTATTTT
cdr3_aa: CASSSGGEGATDTQYF

clone_size: .
d_call: TRBD1
j_call: TRBJ2-3
v_call: TRBV4-1
cdr3_nt: TGCGCCAGCAGCACCCGGACAGGGGGAATCACAGATACGCAGTATTTT
cdr3_aa: CASSTRTGGITDTQYF

clone_size: .
d_call: .
j_call: TRBJ2-7
v_call: TRBV9
cdr3_nt: TGTGCCAGCAGCTTAGGCCTCGGGGGAGGCAACGGCGAGCAGTACTTC
cdr3_aa: CASSLGLGGGNGEQYF

clone_size: .
d_call: TRBD2
j_call: TRBJ2-7
v_call: TRBV27
cdr3_nt: TGTGCCAGCAGGGGGGGGAGTGCCTACGAGCAGTACTTC
cdr3_aa: CASRGGSAYEQYF

clone_size: .
d_call: .
j_call: TRBJ1-1
v_call: TRBV9
cdr3_nt: TGTGCCAGCAGCGTTGGGGGTAGAACTGAAGCTTTCTTT
cdr3_aa: CASSVGGRTEAFF

clone_size: .
d_call: TRBD1
j_call: TRBJ1-1
v_call: TRBV2
cdr3_nt: TGTGCCAGCAGTGAAGCCGGGACAGGGACCCCAAACACTGAAGCTTTCTTT
cdr3_aa: CASSEAGTGTPNTEAFF

clone_size: .
d_call: .
j_call: TRBJ1-2
v_call: TRBV29-1
cdr3_nt: TGCAGCGTTGAAGAATACAACTATGGCTACACCTTC
cdr3_aa: CSVEEYNYGYTF

clone_size: .
d_call: TRBD1
j_call: TRBJ1-2
v_call: TRBV7-9
cdr3_nt: TGTGCCAGCAGCTTAACCGGGACAGACTATGGCTACACCTTC
cdr3_aa: CASSLTGTDYGYTF

clone_size: .
d_call: TRBD1
j_call: TRBJ2-3
v_call: TRBV11-1
cdr3_nt: TGTGCCAGCAGCCCTCGACAGGGCCCAGATACGCAGTATTTT
cdr3_aa: CASSPRQGPDTQYF

clone_size: .
d_call: .
j_call: TRBJ2-4
v_call: TRBV7-9
cdr3_nt: TGTGCCAGCAGCTTATCAGTTGGGCTGGCCAAAAACATTCAGTACTTC
cdr3_aa: CASSLSVGLAKNIQYF

clone_size: .
d_call: .
j_call: TRBJ2-1
v_call: TRBV7-3
cdr3_nt: TGTGCCAGCAGCTTTGGGCCTGGAGGAGATGAGCAGTTCTTC
cdr3_aa: CASSFGPGGDEQFF

clone_size: .
d_call: TRBD2
j_call: TRBJ2-1
v_call: TRBV10-2
cdr3_nt: TGCGCCAGCAGCCCCAGCGGGACCAGTCCCTACAATGAGCAGTTCTTC
cdr3_aa: CASSPSGTSPYNEQFF

clone_size: .
d_call: TRBD2
j_call: TRBJ2-7
v_call: TRBV5-4
cdr3_nt: TGTGCCAGCAGCTCGGGACTAGCGGATTACGAGCAGTACTTC
cdr3_aa: CASSSGLADYEQYF

clone_size: .
d_call: .
j_call: TRBJ2-7
v_call: TRBV7-9
cdr3_nt: TGTGCCAGCAGCTTAGCGATATCAGGGTTAGGCTACGAGCAGTACTTC
cdr3_aa: CASSLAISGLGYEQYF

clone_size: .
d_call: TRBD1
j_call: TRBJ1-2
v_call: TRBV9
cdr3_nt: TGTGCCAGCAGCGCGGACAGGGGGCTTCTAGGGTATGGCTACACCTTC
cdr3_aa: CASSADRGLLGYGYTF

clone_size: .
d_call: .
j_call: TRBJ2-1
v_call: TRBV6-6
cdr3_nt: TGTGCCAGCGTCCCAGGTGAGGGATTTTACAATGAGCAGTTCTTC
cdr3_aa: CASVPGEGFYNEQFF

clone_size: .
d_call: TRBD1
j_call: TRBJ1-5
v_call: TRBV6-5
cdr3_nt: TGTGCCAGCGGACCGACAGGGCCGGAGCCCCAGCATTTT
cdr3_aa: CASGPTGPEPQHF

clone_size: .
d_call: .
j_call: TRBJ1-5
v_call: TRBV6-1
cdr3_nt: TGTGCCAGCAGCAGTGAAAAGGCAGGGGAGCTGCCCCAGCATTTT
cdr3_aa: CASSSEKAGELPQHF

clone_size: .
d_call: .
j_call: TRBJ2-2
v_call: TRBV27
cdr3_nt: TGTGCCAGCAGTTCGTCCTTAGGGGACTACACCGGGGAGCTGTTTTTT
cdr3_aa: CASSSSLGDYTGELFF

clone_size: .
d_call: .
j_call: TRBJ2-7
v_call: TRBV5-6
cdr3_nt: TGTGCCAGCAGCTTGTCTAGCTTCTACGAGCAGTACTTC
cdr3_aa: CASSLSSFYEQYF

clone_size: .
d_call: .
j_call: TRBJ2-4
v_call: TRBV15
cdr3_nt: TGTGCCACCAGCAGAGGGAGGGAATCCAAAAACATTCAGTACTTC
cdr3_aa: CATSRGRESKNIQYF

clone_size: .
d_call: .
j_call: TRBJ1-2
v_call: TRBV6-5
cdr3_nt: TGTGCCAGCAGTTACTCTGGTCGGAACTATGGCTACACCTTC
cdr3_aa: CASSYSGRNYGYTF

clone_size: .
d_call: .
j_call: TRBJ2-2
v_call: TRBV5-1
cdr3_nt: TGCGCCAGCAGCTCTCCCGGCGGGGTGGACACCGGGGAGCTGTTTTTT
cdr3_aa: CASSSPGGVDTGELFF

clone_size: .
d_call: .
j_call: TRBJ2-7
v_call: TRBV7-9
cdr3_nt: TGTGCCAGCAGCTTACCGGACAGACCCTACGAGCAGTACTTC
cdr3_aa: CASSLPDRPYEQYF

clone_size: .
d_call: TRBD1
j_call: TRBJ2-4
v_call: TRBV4-3
cdr3_nt: TGCGCCAGCAGCCAAGACGGAAGGGACAGGGGATTGGTAGCCAAAAACATTCAGTACTTC
cdr3_aa: CASSQDGRDRGLVAKNIQYF

clone_size: .
d_call: .
j_call: TRBJ1-6
v_call: TRBV9
cdr3_nt: TGTGCCAGCAGCGTGGCCACCTCCTATAATTCACCCCTCCACTTT
cdr3_aa: CASSVATSYNSPLHF

clone_size: .
d_call: .
j_call: TRBJ2-7
v_call: TRBV6-1
cdr3_nt: TGTGCCAGCAGTCTTTACTCCGAAATGGGTTACGAGCAGTACTTC
cdr3_aa: CASSLYSEMGYEQYF

clone_size: .
d_call: TRBD1
j_call: TRBJ2-7
v_call: TRBV7-2
cdr3_nt: TGTGCCAGCAGCTTAAGGAGACAGGGATCCTACGAGCAGTACTTC
cdr3_aa: CASSLRRQGSYEQYF

clone_size: .
d_call: .
j_call: TRBJ2-1
v_call: TRBV9
cdr3_nt: TGTGCCAGCAGAGATCCCAGGAGCAATGAGCAGTTCTTC
cdr3_aa: CASRDPRSNEQFF

clone_size: .
d_call: .
j_call: TRBJ2-7
v_call: TRBV6-5
cdr3_nt: TGTGCCAGCAGTCTACTCGACGCCTCCTACGAGCAGTACTTC
cdr3_aa: CASSLLDASYEQYF

clone_size: .
d_call: .
j_call: TRBJ2-7
v_call: TRBV29-1
cdr3_nt: TGCAGCGTTGCACGTGCAGGGATCTACGAGCAGTACTTC
cdr3_aa: CSVARAGIYEQYF

clone_size: .
d_call: .
j_call: TRBJ2-3
v_call: TRBV27
cdr3_nt: TGTGCCAGCAGTCCACCAGACCGACAGGATCGGGGCACAGATACGCAGTATTTT
cdr3_aa: CASSPPDRQDRGTDTQYF

clone_size: once
d_call: .
j_call: TRBJ1-2
v_call: TRBV19
cdr3_nt: TGTGCCAGTAGTAGTCAGTGGCCCTTCGATGGCTACACCTTC
cdr3_aa: CASSSQWPFDGYTF

clone_size: .
d_call: .
j_call: TRBJ2-5
v_call: TRBV9
cdr3_nt: TGTGCCAGCAGCGCAACAGACCTACAGGGCCAAGAGACCCAGTACTTC
cdr3_aa: CASSATDLQGQETQYF

clone_size: .
d_call: .
j_call: TRBJ2-3
v_call: TRBV9
cdr3_nt: TGTGCCAGCAGCGCCGGAAGGTGGGGGACAGATACGCAGTATTTT
cdr3_aa: CASSAGRWGTDTQYF

clone_size: .
d_call: TRBD1
j_call: TRBJ2-6
v_call: TRBV4-3
cdr3_nt: TGCGCCAGCAGCCAGGCGGACAGGGAAAGGAAGCCTGGGGCCAGCGTCCTGACTTTC
cdr3_aa: CASSQADRERKPGASVLTF

clone_size: .
d_call: TRBD2
j_call: TRBJ2-1
v_call: TRBV5-1
cdr3_nt: TGCGCCAGCAGCGCAAGCGGGGGGGTTCCCCCTTACAATGAGCAGTTCTTC
cdr3_aa: CASSASGGVPPYNEQFF

clone_size: .
d_call: .
j_call: TRBJ2-7
v_call: TRBV7-9
cdr3_nt: TGTGCCAGCAGTTCTACGACAGGATCTATTTCCTACGAGCAGTACTTC
cdr3_aa: CASSSTTGSISYEQYF

clone_size: .
d_call: .
j_call: TRBJ2-2
v_call: TRBV4-1
cdr3_nt: TGCGCCAGCAGCCAAGTTGGTACCGGGGAGCTGTTTTTT
cdr3_aa: CASSQVGTGELFF

clone_size: .
d_call: .
j_call: TRBJ2-1
v_call: TRBV27
cdr3_nt: TGTGCCAGCAGTTTATGGGATAACTACAATGAGCAGTTCTTC
cdr3_aa: CASSLWDNYNEQFF

clone_size: .
d_call: TRBD1
j_call: TRBJ2-7
v_call: TRBV5-6
cdr3_nt: TGTGCCAGCAGCTTGGTCGACAGGGGCCACGAGCAGTACTTC
cdr3_aa: CASSLVDRGHEQYF

clone_size: .
d_call: TRBD1
j_call: TRBJ2-1
v_call: TRBV6-5
cdr3_nt: TGTGCCAGCAGCCACGGGCAGGGGGCCTACAATGAGCAGTTCTTC
cdr3_aa: CASSHGQGAYNEQFF

clone_size: .
d_call: TRBD1
j_call: TRBJ2-7
v_call: TRBV6-1
cdr3_nt: TGTGCCAGCAAGGGGTCAGGGGGATACGAGCAGTACTTC
cdr3_aa: CASKGSGGYEQYF